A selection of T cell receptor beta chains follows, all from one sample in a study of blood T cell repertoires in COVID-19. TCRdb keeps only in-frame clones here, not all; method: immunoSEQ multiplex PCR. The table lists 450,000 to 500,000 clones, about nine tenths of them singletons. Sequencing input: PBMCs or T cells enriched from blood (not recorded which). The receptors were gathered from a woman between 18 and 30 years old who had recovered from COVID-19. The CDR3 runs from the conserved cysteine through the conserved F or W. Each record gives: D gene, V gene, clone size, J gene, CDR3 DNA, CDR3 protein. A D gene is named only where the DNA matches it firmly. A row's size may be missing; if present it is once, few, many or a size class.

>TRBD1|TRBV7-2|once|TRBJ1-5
TGTGCCAGCAGCCCGACAGGGGGCGCCGATCAGCCCCAGCATTTT
CASSPTGGADQPQHF
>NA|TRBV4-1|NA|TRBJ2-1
TGCGCCAGCAGCCAAGATGCGGGACGGATCTACAATGAGCAGTTCTTC
CASSQDAGRIYNEQFF
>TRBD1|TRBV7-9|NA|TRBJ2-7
TGTGCCAGCAGCTCCCCGGGACAGATAAACTACGAGCAGTACTTC
CASSSPGQINYEQYF
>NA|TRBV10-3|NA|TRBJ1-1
TGTGCCATCAGTGAAGGGCGGGACACTGAAGCTTTCTTT
CAISEGRDTEAFF
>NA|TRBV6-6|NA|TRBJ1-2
TGTGCCAGCAGTTACTCTGCAGTCCTCTATGGCTACACCTTC
CASSYSAVLYGYTF
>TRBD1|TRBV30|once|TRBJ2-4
TGTGCCTGGAGTGTAGGTGGACAGGCAGGAAACATTCAGTACTTC
CAWSVGGQAGNIQYF
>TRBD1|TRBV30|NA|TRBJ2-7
TGTGCCTGGAGTGGAAGCAAAATAGGGACAGTCGGGTACGAGCAGTACTTC
CAWSGSKIGTVGYEQYF
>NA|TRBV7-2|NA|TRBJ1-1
TGTGCCAGCCGCTTGGGGGGAGGCACTGAAGCTTTCTTT
CASRLGGGTEAFF
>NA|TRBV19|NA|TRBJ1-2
TGTGCCAGCGAGAACAGGGTAGGGAGCTATGGCTACACCTTC
CASENRVGSYGYTF
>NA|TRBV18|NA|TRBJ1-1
TGTGCCAGCTCATCCCAAATCCCCGGGGTGAACACTGAAGCTTTCTTT
CASSSQIPGVNTEAFF
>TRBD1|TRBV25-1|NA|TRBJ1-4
TGTGCCAGCAGTGTCTTCCTGACAGGGGGACATGAAAAACTGTTTTTT
CASSVFLTGGHEKLFF
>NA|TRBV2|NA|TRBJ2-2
TGTGCCAGCAAAGAGGAGAACACCGGGGAGCTGTTTTTT
CASKEENTGELFF
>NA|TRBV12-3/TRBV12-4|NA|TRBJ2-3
TGTGCCAGCAGTTTCTACGATACGCAGTATTTT
CASSFYDTQYF
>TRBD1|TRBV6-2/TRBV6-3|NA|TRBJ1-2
TGTGCCAGCAGTTACCCTCCGAAAACGGACAGGGATTATGGCTACACCTTC
CASSYPPKTDRDYGYTF
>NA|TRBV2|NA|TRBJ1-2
TGTGCCAGCACCGAGGAGGGGAACAGGATCTATGGCTACACCTTC
CASTEEGNRIYGYTF
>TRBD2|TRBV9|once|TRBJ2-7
TGTGCCAGCAGCCCCCGGACTAGCGGGGGCTCCTACGAGCAGTACTTC
CASSPRTSGGSYEQYF
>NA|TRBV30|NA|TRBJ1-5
TGTGCCTGGCAGCAGGATGGTCAGCCCCAGCATTTT
CAWQQDGQPQHF
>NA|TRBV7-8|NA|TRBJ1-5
TGTGCCAGCAGCCGTCACAGAGATCAGCCCCAGCATTTT
CASSRHRDQPQHF